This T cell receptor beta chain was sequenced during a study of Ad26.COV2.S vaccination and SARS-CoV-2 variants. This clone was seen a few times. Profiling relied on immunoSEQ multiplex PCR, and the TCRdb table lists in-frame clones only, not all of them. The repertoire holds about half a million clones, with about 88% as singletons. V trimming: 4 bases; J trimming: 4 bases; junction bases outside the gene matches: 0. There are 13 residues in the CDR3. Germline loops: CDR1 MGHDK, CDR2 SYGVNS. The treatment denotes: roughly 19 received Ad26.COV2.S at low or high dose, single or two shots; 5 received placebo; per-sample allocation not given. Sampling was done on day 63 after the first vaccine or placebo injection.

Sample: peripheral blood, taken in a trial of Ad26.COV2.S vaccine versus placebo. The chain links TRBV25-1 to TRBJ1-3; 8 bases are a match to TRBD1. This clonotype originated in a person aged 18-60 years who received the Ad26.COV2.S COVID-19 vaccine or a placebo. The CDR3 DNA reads TGTGCCAGCAGTGGACAGGGGGGAAACACCATATATTTT. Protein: CASSGQGGNTIYF.